This TCR beta chain was sequenced in a study of T-cell memory formation after mild COVID-19. Across the whole study: Clustering of TCRs was largely donor specific. Study outcomes and limitations: The CD4+ clones that contracted clustered mainly within CM and EM, and the CD8+ clones concentrated in EMRA. Some responding clones appeared in pre-infection memory, suggesting cross-reactive memory joined.

Libraries for TCRalpha and TCRbeta carried sample barcodes and unique molecular identifiers via 5'RACE. TCRdb re-called the 5' RACE reads through MiXCR, storing one row per CDR3 protein. The sample includes 65,000 to 90,000 distinct CDR3 sequences, around 13% of them seen just once. V was trimmed by 4 bases and J by 0 bases, leaving 19 bases between them. This CDR3 has 17 residues. Germline CDR1 is SGHRS and CDR2 is YFSETQ. This clonotype was detected many times. What it recognizes is unknown. Sequences were obtained from PBMCs or a T cell subset sorted from them (not recorded which). The clonotype was recovered from a man younger than 35 who had mild COVID-19 (a few samples of this study predate the infection). Cell type and time point are not known. V gene TRBV5-1 combines with J gene TRBJ1-2; a weak D match, TRBD1 (6 bases). DNA of the CDR3: TGCGCCAGCAGCCAGGAGGGCAGGGGAGCGGCTAACTATGGCTACACCTTC. Translated: CASSQEGRGAANYGYTF.